This section outlines one T cell receptor beta chain sequence together with its context. This clonotype was counted a few times. Which antigen it targets is not known. The sample holds no much larger clone one base away, and base qualities are not on file. Every patient had bone marrow sampled at the time of active disease. Isolation of bone marrow mononuclear cells was performed by Ficoll-Hypaque density gradient centrifugation. Myeloma plasma cells were removed and CD138-negative cells were obtained by negative selection following labeling with CD138 magnetic microbeads on a MACS separator. Flow cytometry on an Attune NxT with CD138 antibodies was used to check the purity of the isolated cells. TRIzol reagent was used to extract total RNA, and a NanoDrop spectrophotometer was used to quantify the extracted RNA. Paired RNA-seq and IR-seq were performed on the CD138-negative bone marrow sample of each patient.

CDR1 and CDR2, looked up from the germline V gene, are LGHNA and YSLEER. Taken from cysteine to phenylalanine, the CDR3 has 14 residues. The entry retains the CDR3 DNA only, 42 bases that are in frame from base 1. A distance of 16 bases separates the germline ends of V and J, which lose 0 bases and 13 bases respectively. The record originates from a study of read filtering for tumor transcriptome and immune sequencing (TCRdb year 2020). Looking at the study overall: The cohort consisted of approximately 17 male and about 15 female patients, with a mean age of 65.9 years and an age range of about 45 to 90. By revised international staging, eight or nine patients were R-ISS I, 16 were R-ISS II and roughly 7 were R-ISS III. Whole-transcriptome libraries were prepared with the TruSeq RNA Access Library Prep Kit after DNase treatment. TCR-region mapped reads per sample ranged from about 3.5 to 11 million with IR-seq versus only roughly 75 to 1273 with RNA-seq. The study compared TCR repertoires from targeted immune repertoire sequencing and bulk whole-transcriptome sequencing run on the same bone marrow samples. One main goal was a read-filtering strategy for immune repertoire data, in particular deciding whether clonotypes backed by only one read should be removed.

The paper as a whole reports these results and caveats: The correlation between IR-seq and RNA-seq shared clonotype proportions rose when single-read clonotypes were removed. Compared with RNA-seq, IR-seq captured clonotypes at much higher depth and more reliably, and a smaller IR-seq throughput was enough to identify most shared clonotypes. Single-read clonotypes made up approximately 79% of clonotypes but only approximately 4% of total reads in IR-seq, compared with roughly three quarters of clonotypes and under 45% of reads in RNA-seq. The sorted CD138-negative fraction was a mixed bone marrow immune population, not purified T cells.

TCR libraries were constructed from about 400 ng RNA using the Immunoverse kit, and molecular barcoded adaptors covering alpha/delta and beta/gamma chains were employed. TCR library preparation used the same RNA that went into transcriptome sequencing. An Illumina HiSeq 4000 with 2 x 150 cycles was used to sequence the TCR libraries. Regarding the original processing steps: With MiXCR, TCR reads were aligned to human V, D, J and C references and assembled into CDR3 clonotypes, with quality filtering and error correction included. The tcR package in R was used for analysis of clonotype counts and gene usage diversity. Raw mapping reads were checked after the RNA-seq reads had been mapped by STAR aligner version 2.5.3a onto the human GRCh37 genome. To test how sequencing depth affected the clonotypes detected, IR-seq fastq files were randomly downsampled with Seqtk 1.3. The public reads were run again by TCRdb, first through fastp at Q25 and then through MiXCR, and only productive beta chains were kept. Records with the same CDR3 protein are collapsed into one entry carrying the most frequent genes and DNA. The V and J calls come from TCRdb's annotation, not from the publication. Present in this sample are 100,000 to 150,000 distinct CDR3 sequences, less than 15% of which were seen just once. 7.5% to 9.5% of the sample rests with the top ten.

Sequencing was performed on a population of CD138-negative cells sorted from bone marrow. The cell subset or site label, as the study defines it: bone marrow mononuclear cells depleted of CD138+ plasma/myeloma cells by negative magnetic selection. In this chain, TRBV4-3 is recombined with TRBJ2-4, with an unclear D gene assignment. The TCR was taken from a donor older than 35 with multiple myeloma. Here is the DNA: TGCGCCAGCAGCCAAGATTATGGCGATTCGAAACAGTACTTC. The resulting protein is CASSQDYGDSKQYF.